A selection of T cell receptor beta chains follows, all from one sample in a study of OX40 agonist ivuxolimab in advanced cancers. Profiled with immunoSEQ multiplex PCR; TCRdb holds only in-frame clones, not every one. Of tens of thousands of clones detected, about 92% appear once; the ten largest clones hold approximately 3.6%. Source: CD4+ or CD8+ T cells sorted from blood, taken in a trial of the OX40 agonist ivuxolimab. The origin of the receptors is an adult with an advanced solid tumor such as melanoma, head and neck, liver or kidney cancer. CDR3s include the opening cysteine and the closing phenylalanine or tryptophan. The D gene is left open where the match is weak. Clone size, where shown, is once, few, many, or a class for clones that have expanded.

- | TRBJ2-7 | TRBV7-9 | - | CASSPEGGDASYEQYF | TGTGCCAGCAGCCCCGAGGGTGGCGACGCCTCCTACGAGCAGTACTTC
- | TRBJ1-1 | TRBV21-1 | - | CASSKCGAMNTEAFF | TGTGCCAGCAGCAAATGTGGGGCCATGAACACTGAAGCTTTCTTT
- | TRBJ1-5 | TRBV5-5 | - | CASSLSQGYQPQHF | TGTGCCAGCAGCTTGTCGCAGGGATATCAGCCCCAGCATTTT
- | TRBJ2-1 | TRBV6-5 | TRBD1 | CASSYGQGADNEQFF | TGTGCCAGCAGTTACGGTCAGGGGGCCGACAATGAGCAGTTCTTC
once | TRBJ1-2 | TRBV7-4 | - | CASSLGRDHLSF | TGTGCCAGCAGCTTAGGACGGGACCACCTTTCGTTC
- | TRBJ2-7 | TRBV4-1 | TRBD1 | CASSQFMDRAYEQYF | TGCGCCAGCAGCCAATTCATGGACAGGGCCTACGAGCAGTACTTC
- | TRBJ2-1 | TRBV15 | - | CATSGRSATEFF | TGTGCCACCAGCGGTCGTTCGGCTACCGAGTTCTTC
- | TRBJ2-7 | TRBV18 | - | CASSPGRPYEQYF | TGTGCCAGCTCACCAGGGAGGCCCTACGAGCAGTACTTC
- | TRBJ2-7 | TRBV5-4 | - | CASSPIRRGYEQYF | TGTGCCAGCAGCCCAATTCGACGGGGCTACGAGCAGTACTTC
- | TRBJ1-1 | TRBV28 | - | CASSFPGNTEAFF | TGTGCCAGCAGTTTCCCAGGGAACACTGAAGCTTTCTTT
- | TRBJ2-1 | TRBV27 | - | CASSLGLHNEQFF | TGTGCCAGCAGTTTAGGGCTTCACAATGAGCAGTTCTTC
- | TRBJ1-3 | TRBV5-1 | - | CASSLAFLGGSSGNTIYF | TGCGCCAGCAGCTTGGCGTTTTTAGGGGGTTCCTCTGGAAACACCATATATTTT
- | TRBJ2-7 | TRBV2 | - | CASRPSENSYEQYF | TGTGCCAGCAGACCCAGCGAAAACTCCTACGAGCAGTACTTC
- | TRBJ1-2 | TRBV11-2 | - | CASSLDTSNYGYTF | TGTGCCAGCAGCTTAGATACCTCTAACTATGGCTACACCTTC
- | TRBJ1-5 | TRBV10-2 | - | CASSEHSNQPQHF | TGCGCCAGCAGTGAGCATAGCAATCAGCCCCAGCATTTT
- | TRBJ2-1 | TRBV27 | - | CASSLYPLGSRLDYNEQFF | TGTGCCAGCAGTTTATACCCATTGGGGTCGCGGCTCGATTACAATGAGCAGTTCTTC
- | TRBJ1-1 | TRBV19 | - | CASSMGVSEAFF | TGTGCCAGTAGTATGGGGGTGAGTGAAGCTTTCTTT
- | TRBJ1-2 | TRBV10-3 | - | CAISESQGNYGYTF | TGTGCCATCAGTGAGTCACAGGGCAACTATGGCTACACCTTC
- | TRBJ2-1 | TRBV9 | TRBD2 | CASSGSTSGGLNEQFF | TGTGCCAGCAGCGGATCTACTAGCGGGGGATTGAATGAGCAGTTCTTC
- | TRBJ1-5 | TRBV4-1 | - | CASSQVKNQPQHF | TGCGCCAGCAGCCAAGTAAAGAATCAGCCCCAGCATTTT
- | TRBJ1-5 | TRBV2 | - | CASSDTTTGNQPQHF | TGTGCCAGCAGTGACACCACGACAGGCAATCAGCCCCAGCATTTT
- | TRBJ1-5 | TRBV7-9 | - | CASSLVGGWKSQPQHF | TGTGCCAGCAGCTTAGTGGGGGGATGGAAGTCACAGCCCCAGCATTTT
- | TRBJ2-7 | TRBV6-1 | - | CASSEEGGVRGFHEQYF | TGTGCCAGCAGTGAAGAAGGCGGAGTTCGAGGTTTCCACGAGCAGTACTTC
- | TRBJ1-6 | TRBV5-8 | - | CASRGASYNSPLHF | TGTGCCAGCAGAGGGGCCTCCTATAATTCACCCCTCCACTTT
- | TRBJ2-1 | TRBV4-1 | TRBD2 | CASSPRGLAGPNEQFF | TGCGCCAGCAGCCCCCGAGGGCTAGCGGGGCCCAATGAGCAGTTCTTC
- | TRBJ1-3 | TRBV5-5 | - | CASSASDGNTIYF | TGTGCCAGCAGCGCCAGTGATGGAAACACCATATATTTT
- | TRBJ2-1 | TRBV21-1 | - | CASSFDRGHWKVSYNEQFF | TGTGCCAGCAGCTTTGACAGGGGCCACTGGAAAGTGTCCTACAATGAGCAGTTCTTC
once | TRBJ1-5 | TRBV6-5 | - | CASSYSSHSNQSQHF | TGTGCCAGCAGTTACTCGAGTCATAGCAATCAGTCCCAGCATTTT
- | TRBJ1-5 | TRBV6-5 | - | CASGPQEPQHF | TGTGCCAGCGGCCCGCAGGAACCCCAGCATTTT
- | TRBJ2-1 | TRBV13 | - | CASSFQLTQGNEQFF | TGTGCCAGCAGCTTCCAACTCACTCAGGGTAATGAGCAGTTCTTC
- | TRBJ1-1 | TRBV4-1 | TRBD1 | CASSPRTGSEAFF | TGCGCCAGCAGCCCTAGGACAGGGTCTGAAGCTTTCTTT
- | TRBJ2-1 | TRBV11-2 | - | CASSPQWDNEQFF | TGTGCCAGCAGCCCTCAGTGGGACAATGAGCAGTTCTTC
- | TRBJ1-1 | TRBV5-6 | TRBD1 | CASSWGQGEAFF | TGTGCCAGCAGTTGGGGACAGGGTGAAGCTTTCTTT
- | TRBJ1-2 | TRBV6-5 | - | CASQKGATYGYTF | TGTGCCAGCCAGAAAGGGGCGACCTATGGCTACACCTTC
- | TRBJ1-1 | TRBV6-6 | TRBD1 | CASSLRTGNTEAFF | TGTGCCAGCAGTTTAAGGACAGGGAACACTGAAGCTTTCTTT
- | TRBJ1-2 | TRBV2 | - | CASSTPDLLHYGYTF | TGTGCCAGCAGTACTCCGGACCTACTGCACTATGGCTACACCTTC
- | TRBJ1-6 | TRBV29-1 | - | CSGPLWGNDNSPLHF | TGCAGCGGGCCCTTGTGGGGGAATGATAATTCACCCCTCCACTTT
- | TRBJ2-5 | TRBV27 | TRBD1 | CASSLRSGGGETQYF | TGTGCCAGCAGTTTAAGGTCAGGGGGCGGGGAGACCCAGTACTTC
- | TRBJ2-5 | TRBV5-6 | TRBD2 | CASSPGLWGFQYF | TGTGCCAGCAGCCCGGGACTATGGGGGTTCCAGTACTTC
- | TRBJ1-2 | TRBV5-1 | TRBD1 | CASSSDRVRGYTF | TGCGCCAGCAGCTCCGACAGGGTGAGAGGCTACACCTTC
- | TRBJ2-3 | TRBV27 | - | CASSFLRTDTQYF | TGTGCCAGCAGTTTTCTTCGGACAGATACGCAGTATTTT
- | TRBJ2-4 | TRBV19 | TRBD1 | CASTHGTGKNIQYF | TGTGCCAGTACCCACGGGACAGGGAAAAACATTCAGTACTTC
- | TRBJ1-2 | TRBV13 | TRBD1 | CASSFGDREGDGYTF | TGTGCCAGCAGCTTTGGGGACAGGGAGGGCGATGGCTACACCTTC
- | TRBJ2-7 | TRBV11-2 | - | CASSYSATPYEQYF | TGTGCCAGCAGCTACTCAGCGACACCCTACGAGCAGTACTTC
once | TRBJ2-1 | TRBV7-7 | - | CASSLETAVPYNEQFF | TGTGCTAGCAGCTTAGAGACCGCGGTCCCCTACAATGAGCAGTTCTTC
- | TRBJ2-2 | TRBV15 | TRBD2 | CATSSIGLAGVDGELFF | TGTGCCACCAGCTCAATAGGACTAGCGGGAGTTGACGGGGAGCTGTTTTTT
- | TRBJ1-2 | TRBV2 | - | CERGGYTF | TGTGAACGTGGTGGCTACACCTTC
- | TRBJ2-7 | TRBV11-2 | - | CASSQKLSPYEQYF | TGTGCCAGCAGCCAGAAGCTTTCACCCTACGAGCAGTACTTC
- | TRBJ2-5 | TRBV7-6 | - | CASSLEQQETQYF | TGTGCCAGCAGCTTGGAACAGCAAGAGACCCAGTACTTC
- | TRBJ2-7 | TRBV9 | TRBD2 | CASSVANSGLVDEQYF | TGTGCCAGCAGCGTAGCTAACTCCGGACTAGTGGACGAGCAGTACTTC
- | TRBJ2-1 | TRBV5-1 | - | CASSLDQGSYNEQFF | TGCGCCAGCAGCTTAGACCAGGGGTCCTACAATGAGCAGTTCTTC
- | TRBJ1-1 | TRBV27 | TRBD1 | CASSTGVLNTEAFF | TGTGCCAGCTCGACAGGGGTCCTGAACACTGAAGCTTTCTTT
- | TRBJ2-5 | TRBV11-2 | TRBD2 | CASSLGAGGQETQYF | TGTGCCAGCAGCTTAGGAGCGGGGGGTCAAGAGACCCAGTACTTC
- | TRBJ2-1 | TRBV19 | TRBD2 | CASSMRTSGRNEQFF | TGTGCCAGTAGTATGCGGACTAGCGGGAGAAATGAGCAGTTCTTC
- | TRBJ2-1 | TRBV27 | TRBD2 | CASSLGGGAIYEQFF | TGTGCCAGCAGTTTGGGCGGGGGGGCAATATATGAGCAGTTCTTC
- | TRBJ2-7 | TRBV29-1 | - | CSVETGGNEQYF | TGCAGCGTTGAAACTGGGGGCAACGAGCAGTACTTC